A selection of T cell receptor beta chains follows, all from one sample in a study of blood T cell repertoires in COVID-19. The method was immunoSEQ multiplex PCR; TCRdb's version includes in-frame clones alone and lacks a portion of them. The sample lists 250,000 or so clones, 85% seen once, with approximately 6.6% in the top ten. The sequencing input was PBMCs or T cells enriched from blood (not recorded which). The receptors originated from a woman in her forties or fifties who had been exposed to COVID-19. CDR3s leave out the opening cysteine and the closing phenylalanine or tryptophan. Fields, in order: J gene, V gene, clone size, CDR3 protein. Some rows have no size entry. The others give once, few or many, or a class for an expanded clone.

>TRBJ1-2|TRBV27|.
ASSLSPSQLGYT
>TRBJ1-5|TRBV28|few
ASRGTTSTGERQH
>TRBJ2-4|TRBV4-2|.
ASSQGATSGGAYGIQY
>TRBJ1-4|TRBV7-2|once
ASSLRGNDNEKLF
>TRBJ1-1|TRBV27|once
ASSRGTGGGTEAF
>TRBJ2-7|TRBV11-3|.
ASSLQGQRSYEQY
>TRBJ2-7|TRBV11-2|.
ASSSGWGTVQDEQY
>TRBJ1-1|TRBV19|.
ASSFLQGREAF
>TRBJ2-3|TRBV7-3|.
ASSLSPSTDTQY
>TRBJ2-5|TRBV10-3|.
AIGQGKGETQY
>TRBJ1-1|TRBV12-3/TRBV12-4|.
ASSLGPEAF
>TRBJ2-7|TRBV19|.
ASSIRVGHYEQY
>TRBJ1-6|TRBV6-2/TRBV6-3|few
ASSISRDRGSPLH
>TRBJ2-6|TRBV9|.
ASSADSLPGANVLT
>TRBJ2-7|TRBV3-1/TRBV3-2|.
ASSQASPPGAYEQY
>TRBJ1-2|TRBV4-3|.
ASSQVTANYGYT
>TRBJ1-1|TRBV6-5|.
ASQLNTEAF
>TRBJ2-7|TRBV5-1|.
ASSMGGTSGYEQY
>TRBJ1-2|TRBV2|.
ASTTRGGTGYT
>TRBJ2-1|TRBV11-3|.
ASSVTSGGAGDEQF
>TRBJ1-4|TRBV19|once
ASSIFPVGALSEKLF
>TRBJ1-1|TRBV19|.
ASSIGRGEAF
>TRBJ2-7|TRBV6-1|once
ASSEQGGPYEQY
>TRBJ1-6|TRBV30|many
AWERQENSPLH
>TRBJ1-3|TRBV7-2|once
ASSRTGFSGNTIY
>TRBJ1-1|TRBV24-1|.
ATSESRGEAF
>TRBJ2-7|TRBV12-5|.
ASGLLPGYEQY
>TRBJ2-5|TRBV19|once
ASSSRLARDQETQY
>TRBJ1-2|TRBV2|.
ASRLGSMGGGYGYT
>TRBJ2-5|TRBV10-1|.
ASSESGAAETQY
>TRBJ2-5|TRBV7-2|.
ASSLGTPPWETQY
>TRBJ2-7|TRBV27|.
ASSPPTAVPYEQY
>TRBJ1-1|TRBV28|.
ASSLKRRAF
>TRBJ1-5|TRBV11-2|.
ASSFPSDSLRSRQPQH
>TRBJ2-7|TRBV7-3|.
ASSKSRSSYEQY
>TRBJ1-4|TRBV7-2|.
ASSPSWGTNEKLF
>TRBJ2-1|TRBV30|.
AWSFLAGGSNEQF
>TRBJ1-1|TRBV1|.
TSSQDPGGIRTEAF
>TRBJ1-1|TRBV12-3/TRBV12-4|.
ASSFGQKAF
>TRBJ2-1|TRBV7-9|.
ASSSRVRTGHNEQF
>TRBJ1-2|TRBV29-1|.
SAEGRGTYGYT
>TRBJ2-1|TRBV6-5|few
ARGLPLSSYNEQF
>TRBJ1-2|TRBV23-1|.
ASSQSGTGRLGYT
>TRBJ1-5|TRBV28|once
ASSLPGTDSNQPQH
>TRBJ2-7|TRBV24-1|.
ATGPGGTEQGAGEQY
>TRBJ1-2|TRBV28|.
ASRREGNYGYT
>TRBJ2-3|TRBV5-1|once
ASTGGTDTQY
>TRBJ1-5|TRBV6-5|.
ASSSDSWARPQH